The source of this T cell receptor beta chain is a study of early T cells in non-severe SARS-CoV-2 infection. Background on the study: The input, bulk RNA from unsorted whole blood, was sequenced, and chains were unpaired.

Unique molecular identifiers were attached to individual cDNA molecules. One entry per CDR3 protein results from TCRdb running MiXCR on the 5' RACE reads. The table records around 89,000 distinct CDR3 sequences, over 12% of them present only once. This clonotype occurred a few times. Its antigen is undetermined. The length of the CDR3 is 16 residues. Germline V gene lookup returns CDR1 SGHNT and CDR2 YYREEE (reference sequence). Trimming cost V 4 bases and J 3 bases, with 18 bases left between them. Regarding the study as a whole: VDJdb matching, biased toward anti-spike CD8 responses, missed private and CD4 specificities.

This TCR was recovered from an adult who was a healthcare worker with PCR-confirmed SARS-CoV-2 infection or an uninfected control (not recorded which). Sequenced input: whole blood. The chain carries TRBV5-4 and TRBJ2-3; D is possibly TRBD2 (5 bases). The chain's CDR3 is CASSLSSSEITDTQYF. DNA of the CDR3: TGTGCCAGCAGCCTCTCGAGTAGCGAGATTACAGATACGCAGTATTTT.